This T cell receptor beta chain emerged from a study of blood T cells in healthy people across ages. In the study overall: For every two T cells, template switching captured about one barcoded beta molecule.

Germline assignment: CDR1 SGHRS and CDR2 YFSETQ. V was shortened by 7 bases and J by 0 bases, with 15 bases between the two germline ends. CDR3 length: 15 residues. Study results and limitations: Long-lived and aged donors differed, with more naive CD4+ cells and higher diversity in the long-lived.

This clonotype has a count of ten or more. The target antigen is unknown. A sample-barcoded 5' primer and a J-beta primer mix were used in a second PCR of about 7 to 12 cycles. Every cDNA was tagged by a template-switch adaptor with 12 random nucleotides. Each CDR3 protein gets one entry after TCRdb re-called the 5' RACE reads with MiXCR. This table holds approximately 810,000 distinct CDR3 sequences, more than 25% found once. Per sample, extraction of total RNA gave at least 5.5 micrograms in every case. This clonotype was obtained from a woman of 80 years or more in good health. The rearrangement joins TRBV5-1 to TRBJ2-3, with D perhaps matching TRBD1 (5 bases). Sequences were obtained from blood. CDR3 protein: CASRSDTLSTDTQYF. The DNA of the CDR3 is TGCGCCAGCCGCTCGGACACCTTGAGCACAGATACGCAGTATTTT. Looking up the rest from reference TRBV5-1 and TRBJ2-3 gives the full variable domain: KAGVTQTPRYLIKTRGQQVTLSCSPISGHRSVSWYQQTPGQGLQFLFEYFSETQRNKGNFPGRFSGRQFSNSRSEMNVSTLELGDSALYLCASRSDTLSTDTQYFGPGTRLTVL.